The 17 T cell receptor beta chains below all came from one sample that was sequenced in a study of low-dose radiotherapy and immunotherapy resistance in tumors. Time point: after trial treatment. Noted treatment: LDRT plus nivolumab, ipilimumab, low-dose cyclophosphamide and aspirin (RACIN trial). Alpha- and beta-chain coverage of first-strand cDNA came from TRAV- and TRBV-specific primers. TCRs were amplified for roughly 20 PCR cycles with a constant-region primer and V-primer adapter. TCRdb reprocessed the reads via MiXCR and lists one record per CDR3 protein. The sample shows more than 90,000 distinct CDR3 sequences, less than 25% of them seen only once. Sequencing used PBMCs, obtained after low-dose radiotherapy plus immunotherapy. The receptor set was obtained from a male donor with prostate cancer.

A single count supports this clonotype. The chain combines TRBV29-1 with TRBJ2-1, with 8 nucleotides matching TRBD2. Germline V gene sequence: CDR1 SQVTM, CDR2 ANQGSEA. The CDR3 has 15 amino acids. The trim removed 4 bases at V and 0 bases at J, leaving 5 bases unmatched. The CDR3 nucleotides read TGCAGCGTTGTAAGCGGGGGTCGCTCCTACAATGAGCAGTTCTTC. It translates to CSVVSGGRSYNEQFF.

This clonotype was seen ten or more times. The chain uses TRBV15 and TRBJ1-5; no firm D call. CDR1 is LNHNV, CDR2 YYDKDF, per germline (reference sequence). This CDR3 has 14 amino acids. Trimming took off 3 bases at V and 5 bases at J, with 11 bases between the two ends. CDR3 DNA: TGTGCCACCAGCAGGGACCTAAGAGATCAGCCCCAGCATTTT. Encoded protein: CATSRDLRDQPQHF.

Many counts were recorded for this clonotype. The J gene is TRBJ2-3, the V gene TRBV7-2, with D perhaps TRBD2 (6 bases). There are 15 residues in the CDR3. The ends were cut back, 5 bases at V and 4 bases at J, with 16 bases in the middle. The V gene's germline CDR1 is SGHTA and CDR2 FQGNSA. The CDR3 bases are TGTGCCAGCAGCCCCAGACTAGTAGTCCCAGATACGCAGTATTTT. It specifies CASSPRLVVPDTQYF.

This chain links TRBV5-4 with TRBJ2-5; TRBD2 aligns across 10 bases. Per germline, CDR1 SGHNT and CDR2 YYREEE (reference sequence). The V and J ends lost 3 bases and 1 base, in that order; junction bases with no gene match: 6. The CDR3 extends over 16 amino acids. The CDR3 here is CASSSYSGRFQETQYF. The DNA of the CDR3 is TGTGCCAGCAGCTCTTATAGCGGGAGGTTCCAAGAGACCCAGTACTTC.

This clonotype was seen a handful of times. This chain joins TRBV20-1 and TRBJ2-1; D call uncertain. V was trimmed by 2 bases and J by 5 bases, leaving 4 bases between them. The V gene's germline CDR1 is DFQATT and CDR2 SNEGSKA (reference sequence). The CDR3 length is 11 residues. The DNA for the CDR3 is TGCAGTGCTAGAAGGAACAATGAGCAGTTCTTC. Its protein is CSARRNNEQFF.

To note about this clonotype: A far larger clone is off by one base, so a read error is likely. The chain has TRBV11-2 and TRBJ2-4, with 9 bases fitting TRBD2. The V segment lost 4 bases and the J segment 11 bases; nucleotides outside the gene matches: 12. Germline V gives CDR1 SGHAT, CDR2 FQNNGV. This CDR3 has 15 residues. CDR3 bases: TGTGCCAGCAGCTCCAGCGCTAGCGGGGCCGCCTTTCAGTACTTC. This translates into CASSSSASGAAFQYF.

This clonotype has more than one count but fewer than ten. Here the CDR3 reads CASSPSNANSPLHF. The CDR3 bases are TGTGCCAGCAGCCCCAGCAACGCTAATTCACCCCTCCACTTT. V and J are TRBV3-1 and TRBJ1-6, with D unclear. Germline V gene data show CDR1 as LGHDT and CDR2 as YNNKEL (reference sequence). V was clipped by 4 bases and J by 6 bases, with 10 bases between them. There are 14 residues in the CDR3.

The chain employs TRBV5-1 and TRBJ2-6; D unclear. Germline CDR1 SGHRS, CDR2 YFSETQ. The CDR3 covers 16 residues. Trimming took 5 bases from V and 0 from J, leaving 12 bases between them. The CDR3 here is CASSREVISGANVLTF. CDR3 DNA sequence: TGCGCCAGCAGTAGGGAAGTAATCTCTGGGGCCAACGTCCTGACTTTC. Using reference TRBV5-1 and TRBJ2-6 for the parts outside the CDR3, the full variable domain is KAGVTQTPRYLIKTRGQQVTLSCSPISGHRSVSWYQQTPGQGLQFLFEYFSETQRNKGNFPGRFSGRQFSNSRSEMNVSTLELGDSALYLCASSREVISGANVLTFGAGSRLTVL.

This clonotype was recorded at least ten times. The V call is TRBV6-2 or TRBV6-3, the J call TRBJ2-3; no clear D. V lost 5 bases and J lost 8, with 14 bases in between. The germline gives CDR1 MNHEY, CDR2 SVGEGT. The CDR3 spans 13 residues. Here the CDR3 DNA reads TGTGCCAGCAGTGAATCGGATGGGCTTACGCAGTATTTT. Its translation is CASSESDGLTQYF.

This clonotype occurred many times. This chain uses TRBV21-1 with TRBJ1-5; the table gives TRBD1 as D, unverified against the DNA. TRBV21-1 is reported as a pseudogene. The CDR3 consists of 16 residues. The CDR3 DNA follows: TGTGCCAGCAGCAAAGGACACAGGGGCCGAGACCAGCCCCAGCATTTT. It encodes CASSKGHRGRDQPQHF.

This clonotype was seen a handful of times. V usage is TRBV12-3 or TRBV12-4 and J usage is TRBJ2-1; D not resolved. V lost 3 bases and J lost 5, with 20 bases in between. The CDR3 contains 17 residues. CDR3 sequence reads: CASSLGNTPRVDNEQFF. The CDR3 nucleotides read TGTGCCAGCAGTTTGGGAAATACCCCTCGCGTTGACAATGAGCAGTTCTTC.

The table lists this clonotype with a few counts. The chain is built from TRBV12-3 or TRBV12-4 and TRBJ2-7; D is uncertain. CDR3 size: 14 residues. Trimming removed 6 bases at V and 7 bases at J, with 19 bases between. The CDR3 here is CASRPGRGWAEQYF. CDR3 nucleotides: TGTGCCAGCAGACCAGGACGTGGTTGGGCGGAGCAGTACTTC.

The chain combines TRBV4-3 with TRBJ2-2; TRBD1 might be the D (6 bases). This CDR3 spans 12 amino acids. Germline CDR1 and CDR2: LGHNA and YSLEER. V was trimmed by 8 bases and J by 7 bases, leaving 11 bases between them. CDR3 in DNA: TGCGCCAGCGCAACAGGGCACGGGGAGCTGTTTTTT. Its translation is CASATGHGELFF.

This clonotype occurred many times. This chain links TRBV11-2 with TRBJ2-3; the match to TRBD2 covers 7 bases. The V gene's germline CDR1 is SGHAT and CDR2 FQNNGV. There are 14 residues in the CDR3. After removal of 1 base from V and 9 bases from J, the junction contained 7 bases not matched to a gene. CDR3 residues: CASSLVGGGRTQYF. Here the CDR3 DNA reads TGTGCCAGCAGCTTAGTGGGGGGGGGGAGGACGCAGTATTTT.

This clonotype was seen many times. The CDR3 bases are TGTGCCAGCAGCGGGCGAACAAGCGACGAGCAGTACTTC. The encoded protein is CASSGRTSDEQYF. The chain uses TRBV12-3 or TRBV12-4 and TRBJ2-7; unclear D gene. The ends were cut back, 6 bases at V and 5 bases at J, with 14 bases in the middle. This CDR3 is 13 amino acids long.

This chain joins TRBV4-3 and TRBJ2-7; 11 bases match TRBD2. The CDR3 sequence is 17 residues long. The junction had 13 bases not matched to a gene; V was cut back by 0 bases and J by 9 bases. The germline V gene has CDR1 LGHNA and CDR2 YSLEER. DNA of the CDR3: TGCGCCAGCAGCCAAGAACGCCTAGCGGGAGGTCCCCTAGGGCAGTACTTC. Its protein product is CASSQERLAGGPLGQYF.

This clonotype appeared many times. The chain recombines TRBV6-1 with TRBJ2-3, with a possible D match to TRBD2 (6 bases). Per germline, CDR1 MNHNS and CDR2 SASEGT. Trimming took 4 bases from V and 0 from J, leaving 11 bases between them. The CDR3 sequence is 15 residues long. The CDR3: CASSGGLASTDTQYF. CDR3 bases: TGTGCCAGCAGTGGGGGACTGGCTAGCACAGATACGCAGTATTTT.